This T cell receptor beta chain was obtained from a study of graft-versus-host responses after intestinal transplantation. Study conclusions and caveats: Recipient-marrow GvH clones were detected, some having first appeared in ileum or blood.

Germline V gene data show CDR1 as MNHEY and CDR2 as SVGAGI. V was clipped by 2 bases and J by 4 bases, with 16 bases between them. The CDR3 runs 16 residues. A note on this clone: Antigen: not known.

Sequenced by immunoSEQ multiplex PCR; TCRdb stores in-frame clones only, minus some. This sample has nearly 110,000 clones, with 87% found just once. The sample consisted of unstimulated CD4+ T cells sorted from spleen or lymph node cells, taken before transplant. This receptor was taken from a human donor who was the organ donor for an intestinal transplant. V and J are TRBV6-5 and TRBJ2-3; D unresolved. The CDR3 bases are TGTGCCAGCAGTTACGGATTGAGACCCTCGGCAGATACGCAGTATTTT. This encodes CASSYGLRPSADTQYF.